One TCR beta chain is described in this entry. Its matching antigen is unknown. In TCRdb, the reads were re-called with MiXCR into one record per CDR3 protein. The table lists just over 450,000 distinct CDR3 sequences, about 44% of them singletons. The data originate from a study of T cell repertoires in cytomegalovirus infection. The V gene's germline CDR1 is MNHNY and CDR2 SVGAGI (reference sequence). Trimming left V 5 bases short and J 3 bases short, with 13 bases between. The CDR3 loop spans 14 amino acids. The sequence was collected from a human donor in good health (CMV status not recorded). Some clones in this sample may be carry-over from other donors' samples. Source: cultured PBMCs, taken from culture after CMV antigen stimulation. The chain carries TRBV6-6 and TRBJ1-1; no firm D call. CDR3 DNA sequence: TGTGCCAGCAGTAGGGCGACGCGAGACACTGAAGCTTTCTTT. It is translated as CASSRATRDTEAFF.